The 27 T cell receptor beta chains below come from one sample, sequenced in a study of blood T cell repertoires in COVID-19. TCRdb keeps only in-frame clones here, not all; method: immunoSEQ multiplex PCR. This repertoire shows about 120,000 clones, around 87% found once; its top ten account for roughly 30%. Sequencing was performed on peripheral blood. Every receptor here comes from a woman aged 65 to 85 with acute or convalescent COVID-19.

This sequence joins TRBV28 and TRBJ1-2; TRBD1 agrees at 8 bases. The CDR3 sequence is 13 residues long. Germline CDR1 is MDHEN and CDR2 is SYDVKM. The J segment lost 5 bases and the V segment lost 7 bases, leaving 6 bases of the junction unmatched. The CDR3 region is CASTPRTGYGYTF. The CDR3 DNA reads TGTGCCAGCACCCCCCGGACAGGGTATGGCTACACCTTC.

The chain uses TRBV28 and TRBJ1-6; D gene ambiguous. Trimming pared 7 bases from V and 3 bases from J, leaving 10 bases between. CDR1 and CDR2 from the germline V gene are MDHEN and SYDVKM. CDR3 length: 14 amino acids. CDR3 in DNA: TGTGCCAGCAAAGGTCACTACTATAATTCACCCCTCCACTTT. Translating gives CASKGHYYNSPLHF. Supplemented by reference TRBV28 and TRBJ1-6, the full variable domain reads DVKVTQSSRYLVKRTGEKVFLECVQDMDHENMFWYRQDPGLGLRLIYFSYDVKMKEKGDIPEGYSVSREKKERFSLILESASTNQTSMYLCASKGHYYNSPLHFGNGTRLTVT.

J is TRBJ2-3 and V is TRBV9; 7 bases fit TRBD1. V was pared by 3 bases and J by 6 bases, with 7 bases of the junction left unmatched. This CDR3 region has 14 residues. Germline CDR1 SGDLS, CDR2 YYNGEE. The CDR3 loop reads CASSGRRDSDTQYF. The CDR3 coding sequence is TGTGCCAGCAGCGGCCGCCGGGACAGCGATACGCAGTATTTT.

The J gene is TRBJ2-3, the V gene TRBV12-5, with TRBD2 as a possible D gene (5 bases). V lost 1 base and J 3 bases, leaving 20 bases between the germline ends. The CDR3 spans 18 residues. Germline V gene sequence: CDR1 LGHNT, CDR2 FRNRAP. The CDR3 region has the DNA TGTGCTAGTGGTTTGGACGGAAAGGCTACACTAGAAACAGATACGCAGTATTTT. Residues: CASGLDGKATLETDTQYF.

This chain uses TRBV10-3 with TRBJ1-5, with D possibly being TRBD1 (6 bases). Trimming removed 6 bases from V and 3 bases from J, with 15 bases in between. The CDR3 contains 15 residues. Germline V gene lookup returns CDR1 ENHRY and CDR2 SYGVKD. This chain's CDR3 is CAISPGQLHNQPQHF. DNA for the CDR3: TGTGCCATCAGCCCTGGACAGCTGCACAATCAGCCCCAGCATTTT.

The rearrangement joins TRBV28 to TRBJ1-1, with 8 bases matching TRBD1. The CDR3 loop spans 14 amino acids. CDR1 and CDR2 from the germline V gene are MDHEN and SYDVKM. Losses at the gene ends were 7 bases for V and 4 bases for J; bases not matched to a gene: 8. CDR3 sequence: CASTSTGAATEAFF. The CDR3 DNA follows: TGTGCCAGCACCTCGACAGGGGCGGCCACTGAAGCTTTCTTT.

J is TRBJ1-2 and V is TRBV27; the D gene is possibly TRBD1 (6 bases). Germline CDR1 reads MNHEY; CDR2 reads SMNVEV (reference sequence). Trimming removed 5 bases at V and 2 bases at J, with 15 bases between. This CDR3 is 15 amino acids long. CDR3 sequence: CASSGAGAHNYGYTF. The CDR3, as DNA: TGTGCCAGCAGTGGGGCGGGGGCCCACAACTATGGCTACACCTTC.

The V and J genes are TRBV6-6 and TRBJ2-7, with 9 bases aligning to TRBD1. There are 16 residues in the CDR3. Germline loops: CDR1 MNHNY, CDR2 SVGAGI (reference sequence). Losses at the gene ends were 0 bases for V and 4 bases for J; bases not matched to a gene: 7. The CDR3 spells CASSYSIWDRVYEQYF. The CDR3 DNA is TGTGCCAGCAGTTACTCGATCTGGGACAGGGTTTACGAGCAGTACTTC.

The rearrangement joins TRBV2 to TRBJ1-3; D call uncertain. The CDR3 consists of 14 residues. Looked up from germline, CDR1 is SNHLY and CDR2 is FYNNEI. V gave up 2 bases and J gave up 4 bases, with 9 bases separating them. CDR3 amino acids: CASSEFAGGNTIYF. CDR3 in DNA: TGTGCCAGCAGTGAATTTGCCGGGGGAAACACCATATATTTT.

The CDR3 DNA sequence: TGTGCCAGCAGCCAATCGGGGCTTGGGTCGGTGAACACTGAAGCTTTCTTT. It specifies CASSQSGLGSVNTEAFF. V is TRBV16 and J is TRBJ1-1, with D possibly being TRBD1 (5 bases). There are 17 residues in the CDR3. Per germline, CDR1 KGHSY and CDR2 FQNENV. Trimming took off 0 bases at V and 0 bases at J, with 14 bases between the two ends.

The chain has TRBV9 and TRBJ1-6, with 7 bases matching TRBD1. V trimming: 2 bases; J trimming: 4 bases; junction bases outside the gene matches: 6. Germline lookup yields CDR1 SGDLS and CDR2 YYNGEE. The CDR3 extends over 16 amino acids. The CDR3 region has the DNA TGTGCCAGCAGCGTGGGCCGGGACAGTTATAATTCACCCCTCCACTTT. Protein product: CASSVGRDSYNSPLHF.

CDR3 sequence reads: CASSYAETGDSPLHF. The DNA of the CDR3 is TGTGCCAGCAGTTACGCCGAAACAGGGGATTCACCCCTCCACTTT. The chain couples TRBV6-5 to TRBJ1-6; 7 nucleotides align to TRBD1. The trim removed 2 bases at V and 8 bases at J, leaving 6 bases unmatched. Germline CDR1 and CDR2: MNHEY and SVGAGI. CDR3 size: 15 residues.

The chain uses TRBV10-2 and TRBJ2-1; 13 bases are a match to TRBD2. The CDR3 loop spans 15 amino acids. CDR1 WSHSY and CDR2 SAAADI come from the germline V gene. V shed 8 bases and J 6 bases; nucleotides not matched to a gene: 7. CDR3 sequence reads: CASGSTSGGANEQFF. CDR3 DNA sequence: TGCGCCAGCGGTTCAACTAGCGGGGGGGCCAATGAGCAGTTCTTC.

This chain connects TRBV5-8 to TRBJ2-7; no clear D gene. V was trimmed by 6 bases and J by 2 bases, leaving 12 bases between them. Germline V gives CDR1 SGHTS, CDR2 YDEGEE. The CDR3 has 13 amino acids. As DNA, the CDR3 is TGTGCCAGCACCCCGGTGCACCCCTACGAGCAGTACTTC. Its protein is CASTPVHPYEQYF.

V gene TRBV3-1 (or the pseudogene TRBV3-2) combines with J gene TRBJ2-1; TRBD2 matches 10 bases. V shed 4 bases, J shed 9 bases, and the junction held 9 bases outside the gene matches. This CDR3 is built from 15 residues. The V gene's germline CDR1 is LGHDT and CDR2 YNNKEL (reference sequence). This CDR3 reads CASSPPSGGAGEQFF. The CDR3 bases are TGTGCCAGCAGCCCCCCCAGCGGGGGGGCGGGTGAGCAGTTCTTC.

The CDR3 reads CASSPAGFPDTQYF. CDR3 sequence (DNA): TGTGCCAGCAGTCCCGCCGGGTTCCCAGATACGCAGTATTTT. This chain links TRBV27 with TRBJ2-3; D is ambiguous. The CDR3 has 14 residues. V was trimmed by 5 bases and J by 4 bases, leaving 13 bases between them. Germline CDR1 MNHEY, CDR2 SMNVEV (reference sequence).

The rearrangement uses TRBV3-1 (or the pseudogene TRBV3-2) and TRBJ2-3; TRBD2 matches at 9 bases. V lost 4 bases and J lost 1; bases outside the gene matches: 9. Germline CDR1 reads LGHDT; CDR2 reads YNNKEL (reference sequence). CDR3 length: 17 residues. CDR3 sequence reads: CASSLRGGVGRTDTQYF. DNA for the CDR3: TGTGCCAGCAGCCTGCGCGGGGGGGTAGGGCGCACAGATACGCAGTATTTT.

The chain couples TRBV10-1 to TRBJ2-1; TRBD2 aligns across 7 bases. Germline values: CDR1 WNHNN, CDR2 SYGVQD (reference sequence). CDR3 length equals 17 residues. Trimming at V came to 6 bases and at J to 0 bases, leaving 11 bases not matched to a gene. The CDR3 protein is CASRRGTSASSYNEQFF. The CDR3 DNA reads TGCGCCAGCAGGCGGGGGACCTCTGCTAGCTCCTACAATGAGCAGTTCTTC.

The chain carries TRBV13 and TRBJ2-2, with D maybe TRBD2 (7 bases). This CDR3 is built from 15 residues. Trimming took 10 bases from V and 6 from J, leaving 21 bases between them. CDR1 is PRHDT, CDR2 FYEKMQ, per germline (reference sequence). CDR3 DNA sequence: TGTGCCACCCGCGCCTGGGGGGGGGCCTCCGGGGAGCTGTTTTTT. It is translated as CATRAWGGASGELFF.

The V and J genes are TRBV11-2 and TRBJ2-7; D might be TRBD2 (5 bases). Deletions cut 4 bases from V and 3 bases from J, with 16 bases between. This CDR3 has 15 residues. Germline assignment: CDR1 SGHAT and CDR2 FQNNGV. CDR3 sequence: CASSYASTGFYEQYF. The DNA of the CDR3 is TGTGCCAGCAGCTACGCCTCGACGGGATTCTACGAGCAGTACTTC.

This rearrangement joins TRBV5-1 to TRBJ2-3; a weak D match, TRBD2 (5 bases). CDR1 and CDR2 (germline): SGHRS, YFSETQ. This CDR3 has 14 amino acids. V was shortened by 0 bases and J by 4 bases, with 9 bases between the two germline ends. The CDR3 spells CASSLGPGADTQYF. CDR3 in DNA: TGCGCCAGCAGCTTGGGACCCGGGGCAGATACGCAGTATTTT.

The V gene is TRBV12-5, the J gene TRBJ2-4, with 9 bases lining up with TRBD1. V lost 1 base and J lost 0; bases outside the gene matches: 10. Germline V gene data show CDR1 as LGHNT and CDR2 as FRNRAP. The CDR3 covers 19 residues. The CDR3: CASGLGGTGFSLAKNIQYF. Here the CDR3 DNA reads TGTGCTAGTGGTTTGGGCGGGACAGGGTTCAGCCTAGCCAAAAACATTCAGTACTTC. Complete variable domain (other parts from reference TRBV12-5 and TRBJ2-4): DARVTQTPRHKVTEMGQEVTMRCQPILGHNTVFWYRQTMMQGLELLAYFRNRAPLDDSGMPKDRFSAEMPDATLATLKIQPSEPRDSAVYFCASGLGGTGFSLAKNIQYFGAGTRLSVL.

The chain couples TRBV15 to TRBJ2-7, with TRBD2 identical over 8 bases. There are 14 residues in the CDR3. CDR1 is LNHNV, CDR2 YYDKDF, per germline (reference sequence). V shed 3 bases and J 2 bases; nucleotides not matched to a gene: 3. The DNA for the CDR3 is TGTGCCACCAGCAGCGGGGGGGCAGCCTACGAGCAGTACTTC. This sequence encodes CATSSGGAAYEQYF.

This clone was detected once. The chain links TRBV19 to TRBJ2-7; weak D call: TRBD1 (5 bases). CDR3 length: 13 residues. The germline gives CDR1 LNHDA, CDR2 SQIVND (reference sequence). Trimming removed 4 bases at V and 5 bases at J, with 12 bases between. CDR3 nucleotides: TGTGCCAGTAGTACGGGCAGGGTTAACGAGCAGTACTTC. It codes for CASSTGRVNEQYF.

This clone was detected only once. This rearrangement joins TRBV6-2 or TRBV6-3 to TRBJ2-7; TRBD2 matches 10 bases. The CDR3 extends over 17 amino acids. V lost 4 bases, J lost 4 bases, and 13 bases stayed unmatched. The germline V gene encodes CDR1 MNHEY and CDR2 SVGEGT. In DNA, the CDR3 is TGTGCCAGCAGTTCACCCAATCTAGCGGGGGTGTGGTACGAGCAGTACTTC. Amino acids: CASSSPNLAGVWYEQYF.

CDR3 bases: TGTGCCACCAGCAGAGGGCAGGGCTACGATACGCAGTATTTT. Protein product: CATSRGQGYDTQYF. The J gene is TRBJ2-3, the V gene TRBV15; tentatively, D is TRBD1 (5 bases). V was shortened by 1 base and J by 6 bases, with 11 bases between the two germline ends. This CDR3 has 14 amino acids. Germline values: CDR1 LNHNV, CDR2 YYDKDF (reference sequence).

The chain has TRBV5-1 and TRBJ2-1; TRBD2 aligns across 7 bases. J was trimmed by 2 bases and V by 0 bases; bases with no gene match: 5. Looked up from germline, CDR1 is SGHRS and CDR2 is YFSETQ. The CDR3 has 16 amino acids. This CDR3 reads CASSLAGGGTYNEQFF. The CDR3 bases are TGCGCCAGCAGCTTGGCCGGCGGGGGAACCTACAATGAGCAGTTCTTC.